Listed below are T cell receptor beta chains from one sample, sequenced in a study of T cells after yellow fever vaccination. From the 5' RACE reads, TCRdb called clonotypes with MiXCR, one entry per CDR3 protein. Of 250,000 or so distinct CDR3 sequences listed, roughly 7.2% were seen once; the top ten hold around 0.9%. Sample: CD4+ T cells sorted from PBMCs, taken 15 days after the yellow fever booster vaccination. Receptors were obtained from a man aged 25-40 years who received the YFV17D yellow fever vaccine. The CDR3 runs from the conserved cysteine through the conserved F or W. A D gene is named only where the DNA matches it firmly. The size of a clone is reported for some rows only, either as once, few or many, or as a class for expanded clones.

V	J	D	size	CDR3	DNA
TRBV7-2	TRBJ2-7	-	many	CASSVYRGLLGYEQYF	TGTGCCAGCAGCGTATACCGGGGCCTCCTTGGGTACGAGCAGTACTTC
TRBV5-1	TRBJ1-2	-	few	CASSLAQGIYGYTF	TGCGCCAGCAGCTTGGCACAGGGCATCTATGGCTACACCTTC
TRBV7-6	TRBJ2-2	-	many	CASSLKGDTGELFF	TGTGCCAGCAGCTTAAAGGGGGACACCGGGGAGCTGTTTTTT
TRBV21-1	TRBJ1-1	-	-	CASSNLGVGTEAFF	TGTGCCAGCAGCAACTTGGGGGTCGGGACAGAGGCTTTCTTT
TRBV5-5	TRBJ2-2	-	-	CASQKQLANTGELFF	TGTGCCAGCCAGAAACAGCTCGCGAACACCGGGGAGCTGTTTTTT
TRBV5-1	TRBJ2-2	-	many	CASSLERELFF	TGCGCCAGCAGCTTAGAGCGGGAGCTGTTTTTT
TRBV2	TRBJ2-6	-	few	CASSGPGANVLTF	TGTGCCAGCAGTGGACCTGGGGCCAACGTCCTGACTTTC
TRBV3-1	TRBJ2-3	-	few	CASSQGRGFSGPQF	TGTGCCAGCAGCCAAGGTAGAGGGTTTTCAGGCCCACAGTTT
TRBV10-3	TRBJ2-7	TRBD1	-	CAIRMDREQYF	TGTGCCATCAGAATGGACAGGGAGCAGTACTTC
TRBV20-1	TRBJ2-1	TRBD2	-	CSASLSGSWSNEQFF	TGCAGTGCTAGTTTAAGCGGGAGCTGGAGCAATGAGCAGTTCTTC
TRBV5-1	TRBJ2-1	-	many	CASWAAPGTPVYNEQFF	TGCGCCAGCTGGGCTGCCCCCGGGACCCCCGTTTACAATGAGCAGTTCTTC
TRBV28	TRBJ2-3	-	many	CASSTRRVGTDTQYF	TGTGCCAGCAGTACCCGTAGAGTGGGGACAGATACGCAGTATTTT
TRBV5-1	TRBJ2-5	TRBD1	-	CASSPTGRQETQYF	TGCGCCAGCAGCCCGACAGGGCGCCAAGAGACCCAGTACTTC
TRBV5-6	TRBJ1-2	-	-	CASGGGNYGYTF	TGTGCCAGCGGAGGGGGTAACTATGGCTACACCTTC
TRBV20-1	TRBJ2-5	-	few	CSARAPGRQETQYF	TGCAGTGCTAGAGCCCCGGGGCGCCAAGAGACCCAGTACTTC
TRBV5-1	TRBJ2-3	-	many	CATAMATSTDTQYF	TGCGCCACGGCTATGGCAACTAGCACAGATACGCAGTATTTT
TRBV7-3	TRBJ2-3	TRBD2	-	CASSLTGSGGADTQYF	TGTGCCAGCAGCTTAACTGGAAGCGGGGGGGCAGATACGCAGTATTTT
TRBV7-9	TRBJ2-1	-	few	CASDRGLHQFGEQFF	TGTGCCAGCGACCGGGGGCTCCACCAGTTCGGAGAGCAGTTCTTC
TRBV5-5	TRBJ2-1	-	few	CASSLVAANEQFF	TGTGCCAGCAGCTTAGTAGCGGCAAATGAGCAGTTCTTC
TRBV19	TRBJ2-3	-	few	CATSPMRDTQYF	TGTGCCACCAGTCCGATGCGAGATACGCAGTATTTT
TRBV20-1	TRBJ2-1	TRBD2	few	CSARVAGGKSSYNEQFF	TGCAGTGCTAGAGTGGCGGGAGGCAAGAGCTCCTACAATGAGCAGTTCTTC
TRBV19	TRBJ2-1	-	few	CASSRDSEGPYNEQFF	TGTGCCAGTAGTAGGGACTCTGAGGGGCCCTACAATGAGCAGTTCTTC
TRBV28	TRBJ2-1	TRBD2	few	CATRTSRTNNEQFF	TGTGCCACCCGGACTAGCAGAACTAACAATGAGCAGTTCTTC
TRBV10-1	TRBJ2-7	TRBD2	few	CASSESSGREYEQYF	TGCGCCAGCAGTGAGTCTAGCGGGAGGGAATACGAGCAGTACTTC
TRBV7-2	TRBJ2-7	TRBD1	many	CASSPRQGAFEQYF	TGTGCCAGCAGCCCGAGACAGGGGGCTTTCGAGCAGTACTTC
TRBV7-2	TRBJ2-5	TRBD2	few	CASSLRNPGRQKETQYF	TGTGCCAGCAGCTTAAGGAATCCCGGGAGGCAAAAAGAGACCCAGTACTTC
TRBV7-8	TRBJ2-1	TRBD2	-	CASSSPGLVLNEQFF	TGTGCCAGCAGCTCTCCGGGACTAGTCTTGAATGAGCAGTTCTTC
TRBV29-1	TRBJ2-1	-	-	CSVERGDEQFF	TGCAGCGTTGAGAGGGGCGATGAGCAGTTCTTC
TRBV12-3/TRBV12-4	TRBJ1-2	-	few	CASRTRDWAGRGYTF	TGTGCCAGCAGAACGAGGGATTGGGCTGGGAGGGGCTACACCTTC
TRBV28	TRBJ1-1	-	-	CASSSTDTEAFF	TGTGCCAGCAGTTCTACAGACACTGAAGCTTTCTTT
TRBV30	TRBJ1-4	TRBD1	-	CAWNSGTGTAEKLFF	TGTGCCTGGAATTCCGGGACAGGGACGGCTGAAAAACTGTTTTTT
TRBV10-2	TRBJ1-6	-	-	CASVNQGYNSPLHF	TGCGCCAGCGTGAACCAGGGCTATAATTCACCCCTCCACTTT
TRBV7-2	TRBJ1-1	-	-	CASSPRQSGTEAFF	TGTGCCAGCAGCCCCCGACAGTCGGGCACTGAAGCTTTCTTT
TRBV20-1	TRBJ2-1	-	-	CSASTDVYNEQFF	TGCAGTGCTAGCACAGATGTCTACAATGAGCAGTTCTTC
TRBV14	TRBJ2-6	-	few	CASRPGGANVLTF	TGTGCCAGCAGACCGGGTGGGGCCAACGTCCTGACTTTC
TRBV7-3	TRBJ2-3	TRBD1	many	CASSPGQGTDTQYF	TGTGCCAGCAGCCCCGGACAGGGCACAGATACGCAGTATTTT
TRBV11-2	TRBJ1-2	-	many	CASSSLRSNYGYTF	TGTGCCAGCAGCTCGTTACGTTCTAACTATGGCTACACCTTC
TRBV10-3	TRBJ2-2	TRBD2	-	CAIASGRSGELFF	TGTGCCATCGCTAGCGGGAGGTCCGGGGAGCTGTTTTTT
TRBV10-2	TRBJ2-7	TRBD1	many	CASSEPDRGRSEQYF	TGCGCCAGCAGTGAACCGGACAGGGGGAGGAGTGAGCAGTACTTC
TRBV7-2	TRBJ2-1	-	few	CANPSGGSSYNEQFF	TGTGCCAACCCCAGTGGAGGGAGCTCCTACAATGAGCAGTTCTTC
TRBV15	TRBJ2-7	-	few	CATSTPGYEQYF	TGTGCCACCAGCACCCCAGGCTACGAGCAGTACTTC
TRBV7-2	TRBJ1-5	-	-	CASSLMGFVYQPQHF	TGTGCCAGCAGCTTAATGGGATTTGTATATCAGCCCCAGCATTTT
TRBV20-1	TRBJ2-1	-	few	CSARRSGNEQFF	TGCAGTGCTAGACGATCGGGGAATGAGCAGTTCTTC
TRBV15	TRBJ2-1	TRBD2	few	CATSEVAGASFF	TGTGCCACCAGCGAGGTCGCGGGAGCCTCGTTCTTC
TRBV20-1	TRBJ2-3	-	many	CSARVPGDTDTQYF	TGCAGTGCTAGAGTACCAGGAGACACAGATACGCAGTATTTT
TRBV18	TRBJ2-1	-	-	CASSPGSRSLNEQFF	TGTGCCAGCTCACCTGGATCCCGTAGCCTCAATGAGCAGTTCTTC
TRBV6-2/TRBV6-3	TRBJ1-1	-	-	CASSFRMEGAEAFF	TGTGCCAGCAGTTTTCGGATGGAGGGGGCTGAAGCTTTCTTT
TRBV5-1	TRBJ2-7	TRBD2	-	CASSSGLAETLGYEQYF	TGCGCCAGCAGCTCAGGACTAGCGGAGACACTCGGCTACGAGCAGTACTTC
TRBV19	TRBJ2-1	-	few	CASSRDGHSYNEQFF	TGTGCCAGTAGCAGGGACGGCCACTCCTACAATGAGCAGTTCTTC
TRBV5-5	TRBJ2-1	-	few	CASNRRDTTYNEQFF	TGTGCCAGCAACCGCCGGGACACCACCTACAATGAGCAGTTCTTC
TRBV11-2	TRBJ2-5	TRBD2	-	CASRPRLAGVDETQYF	TGTGCCAGCAGACCCAGACTAGCGGGAGTAGATGAGACCCAGTACTTC
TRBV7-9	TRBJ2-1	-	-	CASSLGAGNNEQFF	TGTGCCAGCAGCTTAGGGGCGGGAAACAATGAGCAGTTCTTC
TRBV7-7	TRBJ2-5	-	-	CASSSRVRETQYF	TGTGCTAGCAGCTCCAGGGTACGGGAGACCCAGTACTTC
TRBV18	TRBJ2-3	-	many	CASSRSGGVALADTQYF	TGTGCCAGCTCACGAAGTGGAGGAGTCGCCCTGGCAGATACGCAGTATTTT
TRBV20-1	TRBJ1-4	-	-	CSARDNRGNPEKLFF	TGCAGTGCTAGAGATAATCGGGGAAACCCTGAAAAACTGTTTTTT